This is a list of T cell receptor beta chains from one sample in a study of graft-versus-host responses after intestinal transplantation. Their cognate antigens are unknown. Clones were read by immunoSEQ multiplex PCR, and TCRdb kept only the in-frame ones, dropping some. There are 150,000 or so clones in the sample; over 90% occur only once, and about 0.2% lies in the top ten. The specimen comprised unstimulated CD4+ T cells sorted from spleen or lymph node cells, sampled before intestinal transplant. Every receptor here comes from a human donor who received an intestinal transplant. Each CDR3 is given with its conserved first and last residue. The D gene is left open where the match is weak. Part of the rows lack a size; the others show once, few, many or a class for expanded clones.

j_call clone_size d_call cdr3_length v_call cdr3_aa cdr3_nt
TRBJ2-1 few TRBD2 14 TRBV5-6 CASSFLGRAGEQFF TGTGCCAGCAGCTTCCTTGGGAGGGCTGGTGAGCAGTTCTTC
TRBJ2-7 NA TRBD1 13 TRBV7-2 CASSRTGRYEQYF TGTGCCAGCAGCCGGACAGGGAGGTACGAGCAGTACTTC
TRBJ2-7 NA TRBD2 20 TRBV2 CASSEPPGYKGRALSYEQYF TGTGCCAGCAGTGAACCCCCAGGCTACAAGGGGAGGGCCCTTTCCTACGAGCAGTACTTC
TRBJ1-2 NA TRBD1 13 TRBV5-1 CASSLTGDYGYTF TGCGCCAGCAGCTTGACAGGGGACTATGGCTACACCTTC
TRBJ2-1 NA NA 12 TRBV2 CASTRIRGEQFF TGTGCCAGCACCAGAATTAGGGGTGAGCAGTTCTTC
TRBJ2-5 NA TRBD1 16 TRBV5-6 CASSSRTGGDGETQYF TGTGCCAGCAGCTCGAGGACAGGGGGCGATGGGGAGACCCAGTACTTC
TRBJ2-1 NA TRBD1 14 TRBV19 CASSQDRNYNEQFF TGTGCCAGTAGTCAGGACAGGAACTACAATGAGCAGTTCTTC
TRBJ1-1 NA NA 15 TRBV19 CASAGGWEANTEAFF TGTGCCAGTGCTGGTGGTTGGGAGGCGAACACTGAAGCTTTCTTT
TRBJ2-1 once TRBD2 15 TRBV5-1 CASSLGTSPYNEQFF TGCGCCAGCAGCTTAGGGACTAGCCCCTACAATGAGCAGTTCTTC
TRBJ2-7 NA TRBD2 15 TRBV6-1 CASSEARLAAYEQYF TGTGCCAGCAGTGAAGCGAGACTAGCGGCGTACGAGCAGTACTTC
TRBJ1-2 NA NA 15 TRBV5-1 CASSLEQGFNYGYTF TGCGCCAGCAGCTTGGAACAGGGATTCAACTATGGCTACACCTTC
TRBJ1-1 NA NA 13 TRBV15 CATTLGDLTEAFF TGTGCCACCACCCTGGGGGACCTCACTGAAGCTTTCTTT
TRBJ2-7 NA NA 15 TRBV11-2 CASSLRLTGAYEQYF TGTGCCAGCAGCTTACGTTTAACAGGAGCCTACGAGCAGTACTTC
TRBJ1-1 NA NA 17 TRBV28 CASRLKTGLGEWTEAFF TGTGCCAGCAGACTGAAAACAGGGCTCGGGGAATGGACTGAAGCTTTCTTT
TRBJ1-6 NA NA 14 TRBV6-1 CASSAREENSPLHF TGTGCCAGCAGTGCAAGGGAGGAGAATTCACCCCTCCACTTT
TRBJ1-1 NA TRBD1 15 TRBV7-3 CASSLTPGTDTEAFF TGTGCCAGCAGCTTAACCCCCGGGACAGACACTGAAGCTTTCTTT
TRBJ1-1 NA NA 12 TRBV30 CAWTRGGTEAFF TGTGCCTGGACGCGGGGCGGCACTGAAGCTTTCTTT
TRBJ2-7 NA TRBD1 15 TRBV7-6 CASSSLGTGPYEQYF TGTGCCAGCAGCTCTCTGGGGACAGGGCCCTACGAGCAGTACTTC
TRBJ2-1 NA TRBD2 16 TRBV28 CASSTIAGGSYNEQFF TGTGCCAGCAGCACTATAGCGGGAGGGTCCTACAATGAGCAGTTCTTC
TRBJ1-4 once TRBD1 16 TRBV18 CASSRRDSSTNEKLFF TGTGCCAGCTCACGGAGGGACAGCTCAACTAATGAAAAACTGTTTTTT
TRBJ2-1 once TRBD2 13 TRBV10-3 CAISVLAGDEQFF TGTGCCATCAGTGTCCTAGCGGGAGATGAGCAGTTCTTC
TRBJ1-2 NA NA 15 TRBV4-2 CASSQEARESYGYTF TGTGCCAGCAGCCAAGAGGCCAGGGAAAGCTATGGCTACACCTTC
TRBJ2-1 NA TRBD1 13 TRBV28 CAGGGTGGNEQFF TGTGCCGGCGGGGGGACAGGGGGCAATGAGCAGTTCTTC
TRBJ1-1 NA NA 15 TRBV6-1 CASSRHQGGDTEAFF TGTGCCAGCAGTAGACATCAAGGGGGTGACACTGAAGCTTTCTTT
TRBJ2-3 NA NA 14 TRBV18 CASSPGLSTDTQYF TGTGCCAGCTCACCCGGACTAAGCACAGATACGCAGTATTTT
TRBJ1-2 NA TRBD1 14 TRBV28 CASSVTDRVGGYTF TGTGCCAGCAGTGTAACGGACAGGGTGGGCGGCTACACCTTC